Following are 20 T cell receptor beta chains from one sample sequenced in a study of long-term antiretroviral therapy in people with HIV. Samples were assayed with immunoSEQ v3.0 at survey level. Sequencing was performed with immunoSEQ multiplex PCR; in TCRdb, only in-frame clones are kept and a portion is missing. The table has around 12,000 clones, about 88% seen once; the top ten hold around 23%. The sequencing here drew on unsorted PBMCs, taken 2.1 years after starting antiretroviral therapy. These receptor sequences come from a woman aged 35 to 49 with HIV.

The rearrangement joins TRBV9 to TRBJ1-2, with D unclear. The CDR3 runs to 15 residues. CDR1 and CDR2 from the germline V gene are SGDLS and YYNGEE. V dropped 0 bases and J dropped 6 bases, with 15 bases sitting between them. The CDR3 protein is CASSVGDWGSDGYTF. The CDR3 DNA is TGTGCCAGCAGCGTAGGGGATTGGGGTAGTGATGGCTACACCTTC.

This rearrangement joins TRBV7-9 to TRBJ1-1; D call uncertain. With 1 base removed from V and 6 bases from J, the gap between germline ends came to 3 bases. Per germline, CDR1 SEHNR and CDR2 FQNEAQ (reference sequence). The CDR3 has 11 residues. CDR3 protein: CASSLVPEAFF. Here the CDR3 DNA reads TGTGCCAGCAGCTTAGTCCCTGAAGCTTTCTTT.

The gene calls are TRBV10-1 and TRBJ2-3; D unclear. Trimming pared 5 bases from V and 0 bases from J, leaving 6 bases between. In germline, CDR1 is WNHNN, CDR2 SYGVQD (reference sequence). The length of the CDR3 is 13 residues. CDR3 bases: TGCGCCAGCAGTCGGTCTAGCACAGATACGCAGTATTTT. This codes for CASSRSSTDTQYF.

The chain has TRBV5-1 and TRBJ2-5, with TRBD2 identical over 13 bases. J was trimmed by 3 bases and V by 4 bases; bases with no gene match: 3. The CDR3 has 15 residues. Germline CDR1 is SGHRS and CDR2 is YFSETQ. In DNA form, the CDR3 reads TGCGCCAGCAGCACCACTAGCGGGGGGGAAGAGACCCAGTACTTC. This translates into CASSTTSGGEETQYF.

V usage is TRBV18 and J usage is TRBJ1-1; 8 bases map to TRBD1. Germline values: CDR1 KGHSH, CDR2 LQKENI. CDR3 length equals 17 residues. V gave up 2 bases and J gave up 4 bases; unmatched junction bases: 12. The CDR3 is CASSPRQQGVYGTEAFF. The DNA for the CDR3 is TGTGCCAGCTCACCAAGGCAACAGGGGGTTTATGGCACTGAAGCTTTCTTT. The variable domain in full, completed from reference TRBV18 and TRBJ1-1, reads NAGVMQNPRHLVRRRGQEARLRCSPMKGHSHVYWYRQLPEEGLKFMVYLQKENIIDESGMPKERFSAEFPKEGPSILRIQQVVRGDSAAYFCASSPRQQGVYGTEAFFGQGTRLTVV.

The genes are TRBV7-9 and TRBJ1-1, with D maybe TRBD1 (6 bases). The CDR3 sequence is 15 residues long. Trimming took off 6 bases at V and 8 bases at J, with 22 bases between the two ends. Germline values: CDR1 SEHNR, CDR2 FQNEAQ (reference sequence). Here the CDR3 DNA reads TGTGCCAGCAGACCCACGGGGGCAAGGGTTGGCGAAGCTTTCTTT. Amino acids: CASRPTGARVGEAFF.

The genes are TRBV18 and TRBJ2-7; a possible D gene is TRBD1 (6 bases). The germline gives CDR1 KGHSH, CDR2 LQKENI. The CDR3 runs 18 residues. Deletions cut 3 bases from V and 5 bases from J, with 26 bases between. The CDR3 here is CASSPEMGLARGFDEQYF. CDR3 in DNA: TGTGCCAGCTCACCCGAGATGGGGCTTGCCAGGGGTTTCGACGAGCAGTACTTC.

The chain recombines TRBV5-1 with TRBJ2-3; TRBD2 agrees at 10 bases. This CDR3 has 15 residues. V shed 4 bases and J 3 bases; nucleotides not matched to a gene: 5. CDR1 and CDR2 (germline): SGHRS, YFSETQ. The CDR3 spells CASSPLAGLTDTQYF. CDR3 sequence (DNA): TGCGCCAGCAGCCCACTAGCGGGGTTAACAGATACGCAGTATTTT.

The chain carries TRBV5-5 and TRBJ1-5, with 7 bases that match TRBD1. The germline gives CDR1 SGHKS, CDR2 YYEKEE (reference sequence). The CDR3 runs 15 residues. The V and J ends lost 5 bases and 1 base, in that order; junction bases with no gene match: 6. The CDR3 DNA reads TGTGCCAGCAGGCAGACAGGGTTGAGCAATCAGCCCCAGCATTTT. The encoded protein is CASRQTGLSNQPQHF.

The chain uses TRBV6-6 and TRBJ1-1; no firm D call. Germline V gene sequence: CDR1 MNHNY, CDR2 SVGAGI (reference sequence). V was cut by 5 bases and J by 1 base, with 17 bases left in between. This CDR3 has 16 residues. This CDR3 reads CASSPKNFGPNTEAFF. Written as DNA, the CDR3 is TGTGCCAGCAGTCCCAAGAATTTCGGACCGAACACTGAAGCTTTCTTT.

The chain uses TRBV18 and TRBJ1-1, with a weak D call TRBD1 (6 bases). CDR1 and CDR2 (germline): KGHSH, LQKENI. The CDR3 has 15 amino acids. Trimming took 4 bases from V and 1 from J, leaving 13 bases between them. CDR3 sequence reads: CASSLRGVGNTEAFF. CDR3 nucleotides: TGTGCCAGCTCACTGAGGGGGGTCGGGAACACTGAAGCTTTCTTT.

The DNA for the CDR3 is TGTGCCAGCAGCCTAGACGGAGAGAACTATGGCTACACCTTC. It encodes CASSLDGENYGYTF. The genes are TRBV5-4 and TRBJ1-2; D not resolved. Germline CDR1 SGHNT, CDR2 YYREEE (reference sequence). V was clipped by 4 bases and J by 2 bases, with 12 bases between them. The CDR3 contains 14 residues.

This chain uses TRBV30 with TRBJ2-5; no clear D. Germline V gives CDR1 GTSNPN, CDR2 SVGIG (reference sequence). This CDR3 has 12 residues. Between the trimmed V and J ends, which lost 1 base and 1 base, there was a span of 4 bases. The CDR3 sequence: CAWSAFQETQYF. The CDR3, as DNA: TGTGCCTGGAGTGCTTTCCAAGAGACCCAGTACTTC. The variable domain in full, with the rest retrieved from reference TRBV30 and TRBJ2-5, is SQTIHQWPATLVQPVGSPLSLECTVEGTSNPNLYWYRQAAGRGLQLLFYSVGIGQISSEVPQNLSASRPQDRQFILSSKKLLLSDSGFYLCAWSAFQETQYFGPGTRLLVL.

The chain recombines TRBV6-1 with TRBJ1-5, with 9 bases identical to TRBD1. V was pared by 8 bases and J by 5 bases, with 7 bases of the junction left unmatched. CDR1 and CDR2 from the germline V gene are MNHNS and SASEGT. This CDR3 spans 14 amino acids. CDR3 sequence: CASRGQGKYQPQHF. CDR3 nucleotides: TGTGCCAGCCGGGGACAGGGCAAATATCAGCCCCAGCATTTT.

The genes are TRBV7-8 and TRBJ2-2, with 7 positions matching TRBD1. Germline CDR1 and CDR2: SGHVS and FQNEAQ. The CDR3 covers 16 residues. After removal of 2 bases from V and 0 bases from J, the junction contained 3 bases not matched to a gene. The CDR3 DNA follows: TGTGCCAGCAGCTTAAGACAGGGTACGAACACCGGGGAGCTGTTTTTT. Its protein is CASSLRQGTNTGELFF.

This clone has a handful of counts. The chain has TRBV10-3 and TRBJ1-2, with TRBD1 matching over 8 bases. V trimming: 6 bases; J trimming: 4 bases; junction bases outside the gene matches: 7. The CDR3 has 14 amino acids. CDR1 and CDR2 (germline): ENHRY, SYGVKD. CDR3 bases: TGTGCCATCAGCCGACACACAGGGGGCTATGGCTACACCTTC. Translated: CAISRHTGGYGYTF.

This CDR3 reads CATLDILDGGGQPQHF. As DNA, the CDR3 is TGTGCCACCCTAGATATTTTGGATGGGGGCGGTCAGCCCCAGCATTTT. The chain combines TRBV19 with TRBJ1-5; maybe TRBD1 (6 bases). Germline CDR1 is LNHDA and CDR2 is SQIVND (reference sequence). CDR3 length: 16 amino acids. V shed 10 bases and J shed 6 bases, with 25 bases lying between them.

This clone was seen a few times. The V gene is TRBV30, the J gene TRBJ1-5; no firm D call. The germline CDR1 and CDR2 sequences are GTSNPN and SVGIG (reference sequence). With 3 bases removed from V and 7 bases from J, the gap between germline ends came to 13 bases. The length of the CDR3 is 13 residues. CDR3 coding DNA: TGTGCCTGGAGCGGCGGTTCGGGACAGCCCCAGCATTTT. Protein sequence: CAWSGGSGQPQHF.

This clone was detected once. CDR3 region: CAWGSGTASEAFF. The DNA for the CDR3 is TGTGCCTGGGGCTCCGGGACAGCCTCTGAAGCTTTCTTT. V is TRBV30 and J is TRBJ1-1; 7 nucleotides agree with TRBD1. Germline V gene data show CDR1 as GTSNPN and CDR2 as SVGIG (reference sequence). V lost 5 bases to trimming and J lost 6 bases; unmatched junction nucleotides: 9. The CDR3 is made up of 13 amino acids.

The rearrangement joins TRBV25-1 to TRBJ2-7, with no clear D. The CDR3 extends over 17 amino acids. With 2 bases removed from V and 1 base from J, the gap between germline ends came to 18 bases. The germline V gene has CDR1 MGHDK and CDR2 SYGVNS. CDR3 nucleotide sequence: TGTGCCAGCAGTGAAAGGGTCCTAGTGGGTTTATCCTACGAGCAGTACTTC. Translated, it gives CASSERVLVGLSYEQYF.